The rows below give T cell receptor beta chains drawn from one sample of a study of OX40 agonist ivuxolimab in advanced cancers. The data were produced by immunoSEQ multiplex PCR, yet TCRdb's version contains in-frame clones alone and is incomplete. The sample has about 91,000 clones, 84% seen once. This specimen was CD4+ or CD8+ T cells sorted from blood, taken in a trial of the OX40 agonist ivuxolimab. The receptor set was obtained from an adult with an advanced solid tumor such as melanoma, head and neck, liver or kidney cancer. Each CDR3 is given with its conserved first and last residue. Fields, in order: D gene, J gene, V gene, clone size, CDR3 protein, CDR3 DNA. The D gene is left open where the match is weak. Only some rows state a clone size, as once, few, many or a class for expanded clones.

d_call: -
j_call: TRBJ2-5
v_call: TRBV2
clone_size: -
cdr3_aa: CASSEGVAETQYF
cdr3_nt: TGTGCCAGCAGTGAAGGGGTCGCGGAGACCCAGTACTTC

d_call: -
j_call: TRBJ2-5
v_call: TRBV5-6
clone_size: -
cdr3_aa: CASSLVAGRETQYF
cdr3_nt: TGTGCCAGCAGCTTGGTGGCAGGTCGAGAGACCCAGTACTTC

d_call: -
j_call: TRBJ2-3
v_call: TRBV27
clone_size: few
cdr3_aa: CASSFWRTSTDTQYF
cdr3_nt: TGTGCCAGCAGTTTCTGGAGAACTAGCACAGATACGCAGTATTTT

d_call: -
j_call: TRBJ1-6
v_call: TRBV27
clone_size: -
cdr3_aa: CASSSPGTSDSPLHF
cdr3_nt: TGTGCCAGCAGTTCCCCCGGGACGTCGGATTCACCCCTCCACTTT

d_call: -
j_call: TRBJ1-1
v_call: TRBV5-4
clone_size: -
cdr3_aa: CASSLPGTPNTEAFF
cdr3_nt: TGTGCCAGCAGCTTGCCGGGGACCCCGAACACTGAAGCTTTCTTT

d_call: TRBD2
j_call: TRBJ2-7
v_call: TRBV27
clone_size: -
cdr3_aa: CASWTSRYEQYF
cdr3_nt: TGTGCCAGTTGGACTAGTAGGTACGAGCAGTACTTC

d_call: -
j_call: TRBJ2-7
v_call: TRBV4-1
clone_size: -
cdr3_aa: CASSQEVRGAYEQYF
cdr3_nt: TGCGCCAGCAGCCAAGAGGTCAGGGGGGCCTACGAGCAGTACTTC

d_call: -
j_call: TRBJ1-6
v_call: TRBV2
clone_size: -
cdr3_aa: CASRITGTFNSPLHF
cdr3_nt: TGTGCCAGCAGAATTACAGGGACCTTTAATTCACCCCTCCACTTT

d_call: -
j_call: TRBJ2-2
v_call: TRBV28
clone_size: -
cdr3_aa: CASSLGRGRTGELFF
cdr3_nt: TGTGCCAGCAGTTTGGGACGGGGGCGGACCGGGGAGCTGTTTTTT

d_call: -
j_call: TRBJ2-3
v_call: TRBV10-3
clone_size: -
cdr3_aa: CAISVGRGQSTDTQYF
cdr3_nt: TGTGCCATCAGTGTGGGCCGAGGACAGAGCACAGATACGCAGTATTTT

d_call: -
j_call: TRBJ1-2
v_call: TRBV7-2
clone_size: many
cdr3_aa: CASSRTVYYGYTF
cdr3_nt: TGTGCCAGCAGCCGGACAGTGTACTATGGCTACACCTTC

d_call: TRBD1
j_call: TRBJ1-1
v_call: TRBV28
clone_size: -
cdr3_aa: CASSIYRGNTEAFF
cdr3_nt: TGTGCCAGCAGTATCTACAGGGGCAACACTGAAGCTTTCTTT

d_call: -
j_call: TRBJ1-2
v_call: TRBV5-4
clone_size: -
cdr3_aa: CASSLSADNYGYTF
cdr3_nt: TGTGCCAGCAGCTTGTCAGCAGATAACTATGGCTACACCTTC

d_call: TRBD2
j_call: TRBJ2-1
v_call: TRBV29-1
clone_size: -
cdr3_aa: CSAAAPAGGAHEQFF
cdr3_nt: TGCAGCGCTGCCGCGCCAGCGGGGGGGGCCCATGAGCAGTTCTTC

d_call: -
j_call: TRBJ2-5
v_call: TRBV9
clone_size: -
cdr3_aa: CASSVEIRPQETQYF
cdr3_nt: TGTGCCAGCAGCGTAGAAATTAGGCCTCAAGAGACCCAGTACTTC

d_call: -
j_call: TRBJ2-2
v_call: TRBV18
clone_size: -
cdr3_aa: CASSPFATGAYTGELFF
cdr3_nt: TGTGCCAGCTCACCGTTCGCGACGGGGGCCTACACCGGGGAGCTGTTTTTT

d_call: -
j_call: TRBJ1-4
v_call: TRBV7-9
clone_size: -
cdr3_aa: CASSLATTTNEKLFF
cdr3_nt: TGTGCCAGCAGCTTAGCGACAACAACTAATGAAAAACTGTTTTTT

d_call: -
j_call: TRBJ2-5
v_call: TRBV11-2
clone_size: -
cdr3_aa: CASSLQGLQETQYF
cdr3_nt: TGTGCCAGCAGCTTACAGGGGCTCCAAGAGACCCAGTACTTC

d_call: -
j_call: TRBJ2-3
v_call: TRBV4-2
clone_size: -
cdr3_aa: CASSQETADTQYF
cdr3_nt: TGTGCCAGCAGCCAAGAGACAGCAGATACGCAGTATTTT

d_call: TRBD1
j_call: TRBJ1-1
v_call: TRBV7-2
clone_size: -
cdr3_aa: CASSRDRGSAAFF
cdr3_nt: TGTGCCAGCAGTAGAGACAGGGGATCAGCCGCTTTCTTT

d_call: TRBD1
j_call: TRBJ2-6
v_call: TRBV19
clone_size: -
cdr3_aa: CASSMGTGYSGANVLTF
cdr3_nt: TGTGCCAGTAGTATGGGGACAGGTTACTCTGGGGCCAACGTCCTGACTTTC

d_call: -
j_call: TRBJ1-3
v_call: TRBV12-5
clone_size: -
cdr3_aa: CASGERNTIYF
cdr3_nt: TGTGCTAGTGGGGAACGAAACACCATATATTTT

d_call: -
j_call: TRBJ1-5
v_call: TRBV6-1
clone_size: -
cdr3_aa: CASSVQGTQPQHF
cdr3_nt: TGTGCCAGCAGTGTACAGGGAACTCAGCCCCAGCATTTT

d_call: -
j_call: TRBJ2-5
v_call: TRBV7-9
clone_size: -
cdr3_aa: CASSFGRRFQETQYF
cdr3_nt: TGTGCCAGCAGCTTCGGGCGCCGGTTCCAAGAGACCCAGTACTTC

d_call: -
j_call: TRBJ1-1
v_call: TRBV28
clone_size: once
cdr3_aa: CASSPPGVLEAFF
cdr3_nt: TGTGCCAGCAGCCCCCCAGGGGTCCTTGAAGCTTTCTTT

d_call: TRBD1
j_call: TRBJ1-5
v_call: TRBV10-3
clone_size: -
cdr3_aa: CAISATGGNQPQHF
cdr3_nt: TGTGCCATCAGTGCTACAGGGGGGAACCAGCCCCAGCATTTT

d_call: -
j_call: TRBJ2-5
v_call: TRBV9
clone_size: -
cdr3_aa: CASSSGRETQYF
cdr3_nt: TGTGCCAGCAGTTCGGGGAGGGAGACCCAGTACTTC

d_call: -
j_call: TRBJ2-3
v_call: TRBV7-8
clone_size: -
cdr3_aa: CASSSTPGQGTDTQYF
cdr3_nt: TGTGCCAGCAGCTCTACCCCGGGACAAGGCACAGATACGCAGTATTTT

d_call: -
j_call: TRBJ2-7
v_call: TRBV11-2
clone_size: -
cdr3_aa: CASSLGPGSYEQYF
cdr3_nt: TGTGCCAGCAGCTTAGGCCCAGGTTCCTACGAGCAGTACTTC

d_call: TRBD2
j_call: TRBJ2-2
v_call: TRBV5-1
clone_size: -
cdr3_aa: CASSSGLVGGELFF
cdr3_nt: TGCGCCAGCAGCTCGGGACTAGTGGGCGGGGAGCTGTTTTTT

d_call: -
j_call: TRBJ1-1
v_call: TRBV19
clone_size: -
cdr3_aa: CASTMLEGSNTEAFF
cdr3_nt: TGTGCCAGTACTATGCTGGAGGGGTCGAACACTGAAGCTTTCTTT

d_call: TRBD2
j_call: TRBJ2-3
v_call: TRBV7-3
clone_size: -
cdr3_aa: CASSSGLAGGTDTQYF
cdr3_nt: TGTGCCAGCAGCTCTGGACTAGCGGGGGGTACAGATACGCAGTATTTT

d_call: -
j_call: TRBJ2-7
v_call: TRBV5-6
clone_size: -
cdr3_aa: CASSWRGLLAYEQYF
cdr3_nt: TGTGCCAGCAGCTGGAGGGGCCTACTAGCCTACGAGCAGTACTTC

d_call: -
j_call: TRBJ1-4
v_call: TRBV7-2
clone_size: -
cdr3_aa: CASSGSGTLNEKLFF
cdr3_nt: TGTGCCAGCAGCGGATCCGGGACACTGAATGAAAAACTGTTTTTT

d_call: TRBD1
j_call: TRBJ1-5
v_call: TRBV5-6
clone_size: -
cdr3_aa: CASSLRDRGTQPQHF
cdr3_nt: TGTGCCAGCAGCTTGAGGGACAGGGGGACCCAGCCCCAGCATTTT

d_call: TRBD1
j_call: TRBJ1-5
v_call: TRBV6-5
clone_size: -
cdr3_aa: CASSTTGGASQPQHF
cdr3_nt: TGTGCCAGCAGTACGACAGGGGGCGCGTCTCAGCCCCAGCATTTT

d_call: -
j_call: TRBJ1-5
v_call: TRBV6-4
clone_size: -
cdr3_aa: CASSDQPQHF
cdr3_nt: TGTGCCAGCAGTGATCAGCCCCAGCATTTT

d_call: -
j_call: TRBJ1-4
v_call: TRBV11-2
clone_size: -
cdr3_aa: CASSSSHLFNEKLFF
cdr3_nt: TGTGCCAGCAGCTCCAGTCACCTCTTTAATGAAAAACTGTTTTTT

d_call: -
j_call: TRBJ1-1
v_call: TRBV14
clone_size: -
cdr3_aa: CASSQGSGRTEAFF
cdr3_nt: TGTGCCAGCAGCCAAGGGTCCGGGAGGACTGAAGCTTTCTTT

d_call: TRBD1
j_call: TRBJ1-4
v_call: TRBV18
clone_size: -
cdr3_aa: CASSQGTGGEKLFF
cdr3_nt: TGTGCCAGCTCCCAAGGGACAGGGGGTGAAAAACTGTTTTTT

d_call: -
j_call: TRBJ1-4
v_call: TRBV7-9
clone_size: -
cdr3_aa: CASSFEGGKLFF
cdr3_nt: TGTGCCAGCAGCTTCGAGGGGGGGAAACTGTTTTTT

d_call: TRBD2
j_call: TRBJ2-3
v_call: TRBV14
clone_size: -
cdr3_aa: CASSPQPALADYSDTQYF
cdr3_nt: TGTGCCAGCAGCCCGCAGCCGGCACTAGCGGACTATTCAGATACGCAGTATTTT

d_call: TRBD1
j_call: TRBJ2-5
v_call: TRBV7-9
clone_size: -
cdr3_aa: CASSLGSMGQQETQYF
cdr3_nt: TGTGCCAGCAGCTTGGGATCGATGGGACAGCAAGAGACCCAGTACTTC

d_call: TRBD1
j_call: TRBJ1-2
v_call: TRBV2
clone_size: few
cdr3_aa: CASRRPGQDYGYTF
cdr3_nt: TGTGCCAGCCGCAGACCTGGACAGGACTATGGCTACACCTTC

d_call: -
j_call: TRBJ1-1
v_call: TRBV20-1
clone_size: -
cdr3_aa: CSARGGTEAFF
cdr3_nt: TGCAGTGCCCGAGGGGGGACTGAAGCTTTCTTT

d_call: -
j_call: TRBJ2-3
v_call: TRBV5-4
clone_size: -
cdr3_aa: CASSSLTGRSTDTQYF
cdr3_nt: TGTGCCAGCAGCTCCCTGACAGGGAGGTCCACAGATACGCAGTATTTT